Following are 3 T cell receptor beta chains from one sample sequenced in a study of CD8+ T cells in alopecia areata. cDNA prepared by RNA extraction and subsequent reverse transcription served as the template for sequencing. The table came from immunoSEQ multiplex PCR; TCRdb's copy has only in-frame clones and leaves some out. The sample lists 120,000 to 150,000 clones; roughly 82% were seen once. Treatment of the sample: oral pan-JAK inhibitor, 5-10 mg twice daily. The source material was CD8+ T cells sorted from blood, sampled at week 4, from a patient treated with tofacitinib. Receptor source: a human donor with alopecia areata.

This sequence joins TRBV4-1 and TRBJ2-3; the D gene could be TRBD1 or TRBD2 (5 bases each). V lost 4 bases and J lost 2, with 16 bases in between. The CDR3 contains 16 residues. Germline CDR1 and CDR2: MGHRA and YSYEKL. CDR3 protein: CASSPTPGPNTDTQYF. The CDR3 DNA reads as TGCGCCAGCAGCCCAACGCCGGGGCCAAACACAGATACGCAGTATTTT.

This clone was found once. The chain is built from TRBV5-1 and TRBJ2-5; D uncertain. The V end was cut by 4 bases, the J end by 2 bases, with 12 bases between. The CDR3 has 14 amino acids. Germline V lookup: CDR1 SGHRS, CDR2 YFSETQ. The CDR3 protein is CASSARSPQETQYF. In nucleotides, the CDR3 is TGCGCCAGCAGCGCAAGATCCCCTCAAGAGACCCAGTACTTC.

The J gene is TRBJ2-2, the V gene TRBV11-2; the D gene is possibly TRBD2 (6 bases). This CDR3 has 14 residues. Germline values: CDR1 SGHAT, CDR2 FQNNGV. V gave up 5 bases and J gave up 4 bases, with 11 bases separating them. CDR3 protein: CASSIKTSTGELFF. For the CDR3, the DNA is TGTGCCAGCAGCATAAAGACTAGCACCGGGGAGCTGTTTTTT.